The entry below gives a single T cell receptor (beta chain) sequence along with its context. The target antigen is unknown. The source of the sample is a study of T cell responses to AZD1222 COVID-19 vaccine. Study-level results: At baseline, seropositivity was found in only six or seven AZD1222 recipients. The breadth and depth of Spike-specific TCRs increased once two AZD1222 doses had been given. The sample set comprised mostly white British donors with more females, and clonal diversity was possibly underestimated. Repertoires were collected only later (after the peak T cell response had occurred).

Libraries were prepared by immunoSEQ multiplex PCR; TCRdb keeps only in-frame clonotypes and omits some of them. The top ten clones hold under 1.1% of a sample with roughly 180,000 clones, about 93% of them seen once. Trimming removed 8 bases from V and 4 bases from J, with 8 bases in between. Germline CDR1 is SNHLY and CDR2 is FYNNEI. The CDR3 totals 12 residues. The source was peripheral blood, collected 28 days after the second dose of the MenACWY control vaccine. This TCR derives from an adult who received the MenACWY meningococcal vaccine as a control. The chain links TRBV2 to TRBJ1-4, with D perhaps TRBD1 (6 bases). CDR3 loop: CASLQGNEKLFF. The CDR3 bases are TGTGCCAGCCTACAGGGTAATGAAAAACTGTTTTTT.